A selection of T cell receptor beta chains follows, all from one sample in a study of T cell repertoires in cytomegalovirus infection. TCRdb reanalysed the reads using MiXCR and keeps one entry per CDR3 protein. Of almost 300,000 distinct CDR3 sequences in the sample, roughly a tenth were seen once. The sequencing input was PBMCs. All receptors come from a human donor in good health (CMV status not recorded). Some clones in this sample may be carry-over from other donors' samples. Each CDR3 is given with its conserved first and last residue. Each record gives: D gene, CDR3 length, clone size, J gene, V gene, CDR3 protein, CDR3 DNA. The D gene is left open where the match is weak. The size of a clone is reported for some rows only, either as once, few or many, or as a class for expanded clones.

D: .; length: 13; size: many; J: TRBJ1-1; V: TRBV6-6; CDR3: CASSPVGNTEAFF; DNA: TGTGCCAGCAGTCCGGTAGGGAACACTGAAGCTTTCTTT
D: TRBD1; length: 18; size: few; J: TRBJ2-6; V: TRBV10-3; CDR3: CAISGSGTGSVLANVLTF; DNA: TGTGCCATCAGTGGGTCGGGGACAGGGAGTGTGTTAGCCAACGTCCTGACTTTC
D: .; length: 15; size: many; J: TRBJ1-5; V: TRBV20-1; CDR3: CSARSWAGGDQPQHF; DNA: TGCAGTGCTAGATCCTGGGCGGGGGGGGATCAGCCCCAGCATTTT
D: .; length: 16; size: many; J: TRBJ1-3; V: TRBV10-3; CDR3: CAISEGESDSGNTIYF; DNA: TGTGCCATCAGTGAGGGGGAGTCCGACTCTGGAAACACCATATATTTT
D: TRBD1; length: 13; size: many; J: TRBJ1-1; V: TRBV7-2; CDR3: CATSTGMNTEAFF; DNA: TGTGCCACTTCGACAGGGATGAACACTGAAGCTTTCTTT
D: .; length: 15; size: many; J: TRBJ1-1; V: TRBV6-5; CDR3: CASSYSASMNTEAFF; DNA: TGTGCCAGCAGTTACTCCGCGTCTATGAACACTGAAGCTTTCTTT
D: .; length: 14; size: many; J: TRBJ1-1; V: TRBV4-2; CDR3: CASSQPSWDTEAFF; DNA: TGTGCCAGCAGCCAACCCAGTTGGGACACTGAAGCTTTCTTT
D: .; length: 15; size: .; J: TRBJ2-7; V: TRBV20-1; CDR3: CSAASGGRANYEQYF; DNA: TGCAGTGCTGCCTCTGGGGGGAGAGCAAACTACGAGCAGTACTTC
D: .; length: 13; size: .; J: TRBJ1-2; V: TRBV18; CDR3: CASSPERVGGYTF; DNA: TGTGCCAGCTCACCGGAGCGGGTGGGCGGCTACACCTTC
D: .; length: 12; size: few; J: TRBJ1-2; V: TRBV6-2/TRBV6-3; CDR3: CASSTQGGGYTF; DNA: TGTGCCAGCAGTACACAGGGAGGCGGCTACACCTTC
D: TRBD1; length: 13; size: .; J: TRBJ2-7; V: TRBV29-1; CDR3: CSVLDRGNYEQYF; DNA: TGCAGCGTTCTGGACAGGGGGAACTACGAGCAGTACTTC
D: TRBD1; length: 15; size: many; J: TRBJ1-2; V: TRBV20-1; CDR3: CSARDHLDRLHGYTF; DNA: TGCAGTGCTAGAGATCATCTGGACAGGCTCCATGGCTACACCTTC
D: .; length: 16; size: many; J: TRBJ2-1; V: TRBV18; CDR3: CASSPRAGHSGNEQFF; DNA: TGTGCCAGCTCACCACGGGCAGGCCACTCGGGGAATGAGCAGTTCTTC
D: TRBD1; length: 15; size: many; J: TRBJ1-5; V: TRBV4-3; CDR3: CASSQDQGGNQPQHF; DNA: TGCGCCAGCAGCCAAGATCAGGGGGGCAATCAGCCCCAGCATTTT
D: TRBD2; length: 14; size: few; J: TRBJ2-2; V: TRBV7-2; CDR3: CASSSRGGTGELFF; DNA: TGTGCCAGCAGTTCTCGGGGGGGCACCGGGGAGCTGTTTTTT
D: .; length: 15; size: many; J: TRBJ2-1; V: TRBV7-9; CDR3: CASSPNTLRNNEQFF; DNA: TGTGCCAGCAGCCCGAACACTTTACGGAACAATGAGCAGTTCTTC
D: .; length: 18; size: .; J: TRBJ2-3; V: TRBV6-5; CDR3: CASSFTAPVASSTDTQYF; DNA: TGTGCCAGCAGTTTCACGGCCCCGGTAGCGTCGAGCACAGATACGCAGTATTTT
D: TRBD1; length: 16; size: many; J: TRBJ2-7; V: TRBV12-3/TRBV12-4; CDR3: CASSFIRQGGSYEQYF; DNA: TGTGCCAGCAGTTTTATCCGACAGGGGGGCTCCTACGAGCAGTACTTC
D: TRBD1; length: 17; size: many; J: TRBJ2-3; V: TRBV12-3/TRBV12-4; CDR3: CASSLTNRGPGTDTQYF; DNA: TGTGCCAGCAGTTTAACCAACAGGGGGCCGGGTACAGATACGCAGTATTTT
D: .; length: 14; size: many; J: TRBJ2-1; V: TRBV7-2; CDR3: CASSLWESLSEQFF; DNA: TGTGCCAGCAGCTTATGGGAGTCCCTGAGTGAGCAGTTCTTC
D: .; length: 16; size: many; J: TRBJ2-2; V: TRBV28; CDR3: CASSQAGNSNTGELFF; DNA: TGTGCCAGCAGTCAGGCAGGGAACTCGAACACCGGGGAGCTGTTTTTT
D: .; length: 18; size: many; J: TRBJ1-4; V: TRBV5-8; CDR3: CASTLGAGVMNSNEKLFF; DNA: TGTGCCAGCACCCTGGGGGCAGGCGTGATGAATTCGAATGAAAAACTGTTTTTT
D: .; length: 13; size: few; J: TRBJ1-1; V: TRBV20-1; CDR3: CSATWVQNTEAFF; DNA: TGCAGTGCTACCTGGGTACAGAACACTGAAGCTTTCTTT
D: .; length: 16; size: .; J: TRBJ1-1; V: TRBV20-1; CDR3: CSARDLSRRLNTEAFF; DNA: TGCAGTGCTAGAGATTTGTCCAGAAGGTTGAACACTGAAGCTTTCTTT
D: .; length: 13; size: many; J: TRBJ1-1; V: TRBV12-3/TRBV12-4; CDR3: CASSRRQATEAFF; DNA: TGTGCCAGCAGCCGTAGACAGGCCACTGAAGCTTTCTTT
D: .; length: 12; size: many; J: TRBJ1-1; V: TRBV28; CDR3: CASSETGTEAFF; DNA: TGTGCCAGCAGTGAGACAGGCACTGAAGCTTTCTTT
D: TRBD1; length: 11; size: many; J: TRBJ2-7; V: TRBV12-3/TRBV12-4; CDR3: CASKGQGGEYF; DNA: TGTGCCAGCAAGGGACAGGGAGGGGAGTACTTC
D: TRBD2; length: 18; size: many; J: TRBJ2-5; V: TRBV20-1; CDR3: CSATPMTSGRGVEETQYF; DNA: TGCAGTGCTACGCCCATGACTAGCGGGCGCGGTGTAGAAGAGACCCAGTACTTC
D: .; length: 13; size: many; J: TRBJ2-1; V: TRBV10-3; CDR3: CAISSEGVNEQFF; DNA: TGTGCCATCAGTTCCGAGGGGGTCAATGAGCAGTTCTTC
D: .; length: 14; size: .; J: TRBJ1-1; V: TRBV20-1; CDR3: CSARNLAGNTEAFF; DNA: TGCAGTGCTAGAAATCTGGCAGGGAACACTGAAGCTTTCTTT
D: .; length: 13; size: many; J: TRBJ1-1; V: TRBV7-6; CDR3: CASSFRGGTEAFF; DNA: TGTGCCAGCAGCTTTAGGGGGGGCACTGAAGCTTTCTTT
D: TRBD1; length: 20; size: .; J: TRBJ2-3; V: TRBV3-1; CDR3: CASSPREGRVGTASTDTQYF; DNA: TGTGCCAGCAGCCCAAGAGAGGGGCGGGTCGGGACAGCTAGCACAGATACGCAGTATTTT
D: TRBD1; length: 16; size: many; J: TRBJ2-1; V: TRBV5-1; CDR3: CASSLNPGTGSDEQFF; DNA: TGCGCCAGCAGCTTAAACCCAGGGACAGGTTCCGATGAGCAGTTCTTC